This TCR beta chain was documented in a study of T-cell reconstitution after alpha-beta-depleted transplantation in children. In regard to this clonotype: Its antigen is currently unknown.

The CDR3 spans 15 residues. J lost 4 bases, V lost 1 base, and 2 bases had no gene match. Study-level points and caveats: The main origin of T-cell counts and diversity one year after transplant was newly produced T cells. Surviving thymic progenitors and recipient T cells were the source of high TCRbeta diversity at day 60 in some patients.

Unique molecular identifiers were incorporated into the prepared TCRbeta library. One entry per CDR3 protein, called by TCRdb with MiXCR from the PCR reads. The sample lists approximately 220,000 distinct CDR3 sequences, approximately 17% occurring once. The sample was PBMCs, mostly from graft donor cells, taken 360 days after TCRalphabeta/CD19-depleted stem cell transplant. This sequence was found in a male patient aged 2 to 10 who had a stem cell transplant for acute lymphoblastic leukemia, so the T cells may come from the graft donor. The rearrangement joins TRBV12-3 or TRBV12-4 to TRBJ2-1; 9 bases match TRBD1. The chain's CDR3 is CASSLGQGGYNEQFF. As DNA, the CDR3 is TGTGCCAGCAGTTTAGGACAGGGGGGTTACAATGAGCAGTTCTTC.